This T cell receptor (beta chain) was identified during a study of Ad26.COV2.S vaccination and SARS-CoV-2 variants. The overall study: The trial was COV1001 and the donor's arm was Ad26.COV2.S.

Treatment in this sample: around 19 received Ad26.COV2.S at low or high dose, single or two shots; a few received placebo; per-sample allocation not given. Following the first vaccine or placebo injection, samples were taken on day 63. Donation came from an adult in Boston who was aged 18-55 years. Wuhan-strain spike was delivered by a replication-incompetent Ad26 vector. The CDR3 runs to 15 residues. The germline V gene has CDR1 MNHEY and CDR2 SVGAGI. The V end was cut by 6 bases, the J end by 0 bases, with 11 bases between. Profiling relied on immunoSEQ multiplex PCR, and the TCRdb table lists in-frame clones only, not all of them. The sample consists of 300,000 to 400,000 clones, approximately 84% of them appearing once. Points from the study as a whole: Substantial breadth was reportedly displayed by spike-specific CD8+ and CD4+ T cell responses after vaccination.

Comments on this clone: Its target is unknown.

Source: peripheral blood, taken in a trial of Ad26.COV2.S vaccine versus placebo. The source is a person between 18 and 65 years old who received the Ad26.COV2.S COVID-19 vaccine or a placebo. This rearrangement joins TRBV6-5 to TRBJ2-2; D may be TRBD1 (6 bases). The CDR3 is CASRKDRPNTGELFF. Written as DNA, the CDR3 is TGTGCCAGCAGAAAGGACAGACCGAACACCGGGGAGCTGTTTTTT.